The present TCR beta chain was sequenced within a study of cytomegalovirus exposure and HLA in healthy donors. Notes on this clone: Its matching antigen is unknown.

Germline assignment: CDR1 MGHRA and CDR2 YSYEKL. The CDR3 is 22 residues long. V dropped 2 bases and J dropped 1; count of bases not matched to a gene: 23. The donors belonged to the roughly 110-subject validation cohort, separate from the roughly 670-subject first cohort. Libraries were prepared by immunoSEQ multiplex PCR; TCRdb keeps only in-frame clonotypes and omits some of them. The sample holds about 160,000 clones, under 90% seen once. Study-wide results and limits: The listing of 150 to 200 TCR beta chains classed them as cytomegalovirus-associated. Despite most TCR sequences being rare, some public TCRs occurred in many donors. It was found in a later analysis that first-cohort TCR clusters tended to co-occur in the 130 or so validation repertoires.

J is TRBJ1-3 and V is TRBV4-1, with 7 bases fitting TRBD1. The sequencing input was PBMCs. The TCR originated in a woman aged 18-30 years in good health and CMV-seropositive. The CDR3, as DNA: TGCGCCAGCAGCCAACTAGGGATAGGGGTCCGGACAGGCGCCCTATCTGGAAACACCATATATTTT. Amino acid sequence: CASSQLGIGVRTGALSGNTIYF.